Described below is a single TCR beta chain sequence and its context. Original processing methods: Amplified reference gene primers provided the basis for estimating nucleated cell counts. Produced via immunoSEQ multiplex PCR; TCRdb's table is partial and in-frame only. For V, J and clone size, that table is used; D and trimming come from the DNA. The data contain fewer than 450,000 clones, more than 75% of them singletons. This sample was included in a study of blood T cell repertoires in COVID-19. Participant age was about 18 to 89 years, and participants resided in about 25 US areas. Participant-given clinical history determined each cohort assignment. Before being deemed recovered, Cohort 3 donors had two negative PCRs, clearance, or symptom resolution. The CDR3 length is 15 residues. CDR1 and CDR2 from the germline V gene are KGHSH and LQKENI. V shed 3 bases and J shed 3 bases, with 11 bases lying between them.

This clonotype originated in a woman aged 18-35 years who had recovered from COVID-19. The sample taken for sequencing was PBMCs or T cells enriched from blood (not recorded which). The chain uses TRBV18 and TRBJ2-2, with D tentatively TRBD1 (6 bases). The CDR3 sequence is CASSPTGWDTGELFF. The CDR3 bases are TGTGCCAGCTCACCCACAGGGTGGGACACCGGGGAGCTGTTTTTT.